This TCR beta chain comes out of a study of blood T cell repertoires in COVID-19. Trimming at V came to 1 base and at J to 10 bases, leaving 7 bases not matched to a gene. Per the germline V gene, CDR1 is SGHVS and CDR2 is FQNEAQ. The CDR3 contains 14 residues. Participants spanned ages about 18 to 90 years and resided in roughly 22 US areas. Measured with immunoSEQ multiplex PCR; TCRdb has only the in-frame clones, and not every one. The sample lists around 200,000 clones, roughly 88% occurring once. The receptor's source is a man aged 40-55 years with acute COVID-19. This sequence joins TRBV7-8 and TRBJ1-5; 7 bases fit TRBD1. The specimen was PBMCs or T cells enriched from blood (not recorded which). CDR3 loop: CASSLGQGYRPQHF. The CDR3 nucleotides are TGTGCCAGCAGCTTAGGACAGGGATATCGACCCCAGCATTTT.